This T cell receptor (beta chain) comes out of a study of glioma-infiltrating T cells after dendritic cell vaccination (dated by TCRdb to the mid-2010s). Regarding the research as a whole: A cohort of roughly 15 glioblastoma patients from Phase I and II dendritic cell vaccination trials was included, of whom 9 were newly diagnosed and 6 had recurrent disease. TCR sequencing metrics, including TIL content and tumor-blood repertoire overlap, were correlated with survival after dendritic cell vaccination. Between the early 2000s and the early 2010s, patients were given autologous tumor lysate-pulsed dendritic cell vaccination. Each patient was given three intradermal dendritic cell vaccine injections, spaced two weeks apart, in the arm below the axilla. Tumor-infiltrating lymphocyte content was quantified and tumor and blood repertoires were compared in dendritic cell-vaccinated glioblastoma patients by deep sequencing of TCR beta CDR3 regions. The vaccine consisted of monocyte-derived dendritic cells cultured less than eight days with IL-4 and GM-CSF, then pulsed overnight with autologous tumor lysate. The paper as a whole reports these results and caveats: The cohort was small and heterogeneous, and full blood and tumor sets were available for few patients, with initial-recurrent tumor pairs available for even fewer patients. The three-group TCR overlap response model was characterized as speculative, and prospective validation of the model was stated to be required. TCR clonality showed no direct relationship with survival, which suggests that a diverse polyclonal response may matter. After dendritic cell vaccination, a higher estimated pretreatment TIL content predicted longer time to progression and longer overall survival.

V lost 10 bases and J lost 5 bases, and the count of bases not matched to a germline gene is 6. The CDR3 covers 12 residues, taking in both the cysteine and the phenylalanine. Only the CDR3 DNA stays, 36 bases, in frame from base 1. CDR1 and CDR2, looked up from the germline V gene, are ENHRY and SYGVKD. Selection of patients required sufficient residual fresh-frozen tumor tissue and over two years of available survival data. Molecular status otherwise varied across the glioblastoma patients, but none of them carried an isocitrate dehydrogenase mutation. PBMC were collected before vaccination, two weeks after the third vaccination, and at tumor progression if tumor progression occurred. The Qiagen DNeasy Blood extraction Kit was used to extract genomic DNA. TCRB CDR3 regions were amplified from about 2 ug genomic DNA, or all available DNA if less, using the immunoSEQ assay. Multiplex PCR used 60 forward primers for TCR V beta segments and 13 reverse primers for J beta segments. Synthetic control templates were spiked into each sample at limiting dilution to estimate reads per starting template. Sequencing produced 87 bp reads on the Illumina HiSeq System. From the authors' description of their analysis: PCR and sequencing errors were removed by a nearest neighbor algorithm that merged closely related sequences. TCR overlap was defined as the percentage of unique tumor TCR beta sequences that were also found in the peripheral blood of the same patient. TCRdb limited this immuneACCESS table to in-frame rearrangements with V and J called. A share of clones is missing; checked studies link under half to unresolved V genes, and the rest is unexplained. Clone size and the V and J calls come from that table; the DNA yielded D and trimming. This sample is represented by 93,000 or so clones; about 79% of them were singletons. Roughly 5.7% of the sample rests with the top ten.

Turning to this clone: Its recognized antigen is unknown. There are no base qualities to consult, and no much larger clone falls within one base.

The origin of this receptor is a human donor with glioblastoma. This sample comprised blood, obtained before dendritic cell vaccination. Here the chain combines TRBV10-3 and TRBJ1-2; TRBD1 aligns with 8 central bases. The CDR3 is CATKDREYGYTF. The base sequence is TGTGCCACCAAGGACAGGGAGTATGGCTACACCTTC.